This T cell receptor (beta chain) was sequenced for a study of shared clonotypes between healthy human individuals. In the study overall: Each donor had three CD4 naive, three CD4 memory, two CD8 naive and one CD8 memory plate.

Concerning this clone itself: Its antigen is as yet unknown.

Whole-study findings and limits: Memory subsets generally showed smaller estimated richness than naive subsets did. Rarefaction indicated that sorted-subset sequencing remained incomplete although depth was large.

Measured with immunoSEQ multiplex PCR; TCRdb has only the in-frame clones, and not every one. The sample carries some 2,500,000 clones, 80% to 95% recorded once. V lost 3 bases, J lost 6 bases, and 15 bases lay in between. The length of the CDR3 is 14 residues. CDR1 is KGHSH and CDR2 is LQKENI in the germline V gene. Material for sequencing was naive CD4+ T cells from PBMCs. This sample's subset: CD45RA+ positively selected. The chain couples TRBV18 to TRBJ2-7; D uncertain. The sequence came from a young man in good health. Some clones in this sample may be carry-over from other donors' samples. The chain's CDR3 is CASSPPGSVSEQYF. DNA for the CDR3: TGTGCCAGCTCACCCCCGGGTAGTGTGAGCGAGCAGTACTTC.